Following are 8 T cell receptor beta chains from one sample sequenced in a study of cytomegalovirus exposure and HLA in healthy donors. The PCR made use of 60 Vbeta and 13 Jbeta primers. Data came from immunoSEQ multiplex PCR; TCRdb stores just in-frame clones and leaves some out. In the table there are about 160,000 clones, 63% of which are singletons. Sequences were obtained from PBMCs. These receptors were collected from a woman aged 60-75 years in good health and CMV-seropositive.

This clone came up once. This sequence joins TRBV27 and TRBJ1-4; TRBD1 is a possible D gene (5 bases). V was cut by 5 bases and J by 3 bases, with 10 bases left in between. This CDR3 is 14 amino acids long. Germline V lookup: CDR1 MNHEY, CDR2 SMNVEV (reference sequence). CDR3 coding DNA: TGTGCCAGCAGTCCGACGGGGGCTAATGAAAAACTGTTTTTT. Protein: CASSPTGANEKLFF.

The V gene is TRBV15, the J gene TRBJ2-1; TRBD2 agrees at 7 bases. The CDR3 extends over 16 amino acids. The J segment lost 5 bases and the V segment lost 0 bases, leaving 7 bases of the junction unmatched. CDR1 is LNHNV and CDR2 is YYDKDF in the germline V gene (reference sequence). The CDR3 sequence is CATSRERAGRNNEQFF. For the CDR3, the DNA is TGTGCCACCAGCAGAGAAAGAGCGGGAAGGAACAATGAGCAGTTCTTC.

This clone was picked up one time. The rearrangement joins TRBV6-5 to TRBJ2-1; 10 nucleotides align to TRBD2. Germline CDR1 MNHEY, CDR2 SVGAGI. V dropped 1 base and J dropped 5; count of bases not matched to a gene: 2. The CDR3 has 15 amino acids. The CDR3 nucleotides are TGTGCCAGCAGTTACTTCGGACTAGCGGACAATGAGCAGTTCTTC. This codes for CASSYFGLADNEQFF.

For this clone: A read error may produce the germline difference seen at one junction end. The rearrangement uses TRBV7-7 and TRBJ2-2; TRBD1 might be the D (6 bases). The CDR3 contains 15 residues. The germline CDR1 and CDR2 sequences are SSHAT and FNYEAQ (reference sequence). The CDR3 DNA is TGTGCCAGCAGCCTTACGACAGGACCTACCGAGGAGCTGTTTTTT. Translated, it gives CASSLTTGPTEELFF.

This rearrangement joins TRBV28 to TRBJ2-1, with D tentatively TRBD1 (5 bases). V was clipped by 1 base and J by 5 bases, with 12 bases between them. The germline gives CDR1 MDHEN, CDR2 SYDVKM. There are 15 residues in the CDR3. CDR3 amino acids: CASSLLGVGNNEQFF. In DNA, the CDR3 is TGTGCCAGCAGTTTATTAGGGGTGGGCAACAATGAGCAGTTCTTC. Supplemented by reference TRBV28 and TRBJ2-1, the full variable domain reads DVKVTQSSRYLVKRTGEKVFLECVQDMDHENMFWYRQDPGLGLRLIYFSYDVKMKEKGDIPEGYSVSREKKERFSLILESASTNQTSMYLCASSLLGVGNNEQFFGPGTRLTVL.

This clone was detected only a few times. This chain joins TRBV14 and TRBJ2-3, with TRBD2 matching 11 bases. This CDR3 region has 16 residues. The trim removed 4 bases at V and 1 base at J, leaving 4 bases unmatched. Germline V gene sequence: CDR1 SGHDN, CDR2 FVKESK. In DNA, the CDR3 is TGTGCCAGCAGCCTGACTAGCGGGAAGGGCACAGATACGCAGTATTTT. The encoded protein is CASSLTSGKGTDTQYF. Supplemented by reference TRBV14 and TRBJ2-3, the full variable domain reads EAGVTQFPSHSVIEKGQTVTLRCDPISGHDNLYWYRRVMGKEIKFLLHFVKESKQDESGMPNNRFLAERTGGTYSTLKVQPAELEDSGVYFCASSLTSGKGTDTQYFGPGTRLTVL.

The J gene is TRBJ2-1, the V gene TRBV29-1, with D perhaps TRBD2 (8 bases). This CDR3 has 13 amino acids. Germline assignment: CDR1 SQVTM and CDR2 ANQGSEA. Trimming stripped 6 bases from V and 9 bases from J, with 18 bases between. CDR3 loop: CSVAGLGGGEQFF. The CDR3 DNA is TGCAGCGTGGCGGGACTAGGGGGCGGTGAGCAGTTCTTC.

This clone has just a few counts. The chain combines TRBV7-2 with TRBJ2-1; D perhaps matches TRBD1 (5 bases). Per germline, CDR1 SGHTA and CDR2 FQGNSA. CDR3 length: 13 residues. Deletions cut 4 bases from V and 9 bases from J, with 13 bases between. The chain's CDR3 is CASSSPGRGEQFF. For the CDR3, the DNA is TGTGCCAGCAGCTCCCCGGGTAGGGGTGAGCAGTTCTTC.